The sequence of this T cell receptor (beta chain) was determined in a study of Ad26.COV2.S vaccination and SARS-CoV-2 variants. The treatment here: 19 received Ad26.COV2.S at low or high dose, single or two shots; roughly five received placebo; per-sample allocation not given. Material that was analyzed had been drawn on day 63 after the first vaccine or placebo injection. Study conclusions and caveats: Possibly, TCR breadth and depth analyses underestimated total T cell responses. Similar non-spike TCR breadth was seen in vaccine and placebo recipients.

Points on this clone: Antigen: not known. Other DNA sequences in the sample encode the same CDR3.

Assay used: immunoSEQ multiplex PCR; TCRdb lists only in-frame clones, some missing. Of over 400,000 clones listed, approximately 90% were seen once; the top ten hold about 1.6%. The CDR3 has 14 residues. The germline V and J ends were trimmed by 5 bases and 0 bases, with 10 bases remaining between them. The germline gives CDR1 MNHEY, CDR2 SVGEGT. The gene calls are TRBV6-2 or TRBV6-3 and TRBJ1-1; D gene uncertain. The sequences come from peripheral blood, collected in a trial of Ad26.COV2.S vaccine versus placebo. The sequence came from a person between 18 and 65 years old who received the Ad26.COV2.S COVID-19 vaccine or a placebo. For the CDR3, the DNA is TGTGCCAGCAGTCTCGGACGGATGAACACTGAAGCTTTCTTT. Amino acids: CASSLGRMNTEAFF.